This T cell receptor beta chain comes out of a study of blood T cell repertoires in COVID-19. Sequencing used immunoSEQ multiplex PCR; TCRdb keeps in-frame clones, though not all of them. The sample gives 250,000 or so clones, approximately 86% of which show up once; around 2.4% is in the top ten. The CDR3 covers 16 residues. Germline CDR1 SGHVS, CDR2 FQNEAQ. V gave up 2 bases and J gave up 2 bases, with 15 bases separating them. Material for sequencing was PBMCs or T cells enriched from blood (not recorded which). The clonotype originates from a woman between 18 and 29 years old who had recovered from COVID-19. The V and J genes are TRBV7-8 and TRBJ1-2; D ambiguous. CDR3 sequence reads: CASSLYSAQANYGYTF. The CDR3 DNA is TGTGCCAGCAGCTTATACTCGGCCCAGGCCAACTATGGCTACACCTTC.